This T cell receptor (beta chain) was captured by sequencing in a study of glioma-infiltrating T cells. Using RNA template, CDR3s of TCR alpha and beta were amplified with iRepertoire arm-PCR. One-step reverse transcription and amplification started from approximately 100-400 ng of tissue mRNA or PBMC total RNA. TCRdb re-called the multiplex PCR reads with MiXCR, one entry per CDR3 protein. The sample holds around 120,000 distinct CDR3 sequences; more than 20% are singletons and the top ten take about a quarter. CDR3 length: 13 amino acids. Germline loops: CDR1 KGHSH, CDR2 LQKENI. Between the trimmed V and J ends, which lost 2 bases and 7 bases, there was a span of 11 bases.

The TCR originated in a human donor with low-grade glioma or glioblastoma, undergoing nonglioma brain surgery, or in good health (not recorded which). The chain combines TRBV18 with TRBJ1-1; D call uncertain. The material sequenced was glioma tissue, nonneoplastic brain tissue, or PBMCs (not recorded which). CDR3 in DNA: TGTGCCAGCTCACCAATAGCAGAGAGTGAAGCTTTCTTT. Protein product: CASSPIAESEAFF.